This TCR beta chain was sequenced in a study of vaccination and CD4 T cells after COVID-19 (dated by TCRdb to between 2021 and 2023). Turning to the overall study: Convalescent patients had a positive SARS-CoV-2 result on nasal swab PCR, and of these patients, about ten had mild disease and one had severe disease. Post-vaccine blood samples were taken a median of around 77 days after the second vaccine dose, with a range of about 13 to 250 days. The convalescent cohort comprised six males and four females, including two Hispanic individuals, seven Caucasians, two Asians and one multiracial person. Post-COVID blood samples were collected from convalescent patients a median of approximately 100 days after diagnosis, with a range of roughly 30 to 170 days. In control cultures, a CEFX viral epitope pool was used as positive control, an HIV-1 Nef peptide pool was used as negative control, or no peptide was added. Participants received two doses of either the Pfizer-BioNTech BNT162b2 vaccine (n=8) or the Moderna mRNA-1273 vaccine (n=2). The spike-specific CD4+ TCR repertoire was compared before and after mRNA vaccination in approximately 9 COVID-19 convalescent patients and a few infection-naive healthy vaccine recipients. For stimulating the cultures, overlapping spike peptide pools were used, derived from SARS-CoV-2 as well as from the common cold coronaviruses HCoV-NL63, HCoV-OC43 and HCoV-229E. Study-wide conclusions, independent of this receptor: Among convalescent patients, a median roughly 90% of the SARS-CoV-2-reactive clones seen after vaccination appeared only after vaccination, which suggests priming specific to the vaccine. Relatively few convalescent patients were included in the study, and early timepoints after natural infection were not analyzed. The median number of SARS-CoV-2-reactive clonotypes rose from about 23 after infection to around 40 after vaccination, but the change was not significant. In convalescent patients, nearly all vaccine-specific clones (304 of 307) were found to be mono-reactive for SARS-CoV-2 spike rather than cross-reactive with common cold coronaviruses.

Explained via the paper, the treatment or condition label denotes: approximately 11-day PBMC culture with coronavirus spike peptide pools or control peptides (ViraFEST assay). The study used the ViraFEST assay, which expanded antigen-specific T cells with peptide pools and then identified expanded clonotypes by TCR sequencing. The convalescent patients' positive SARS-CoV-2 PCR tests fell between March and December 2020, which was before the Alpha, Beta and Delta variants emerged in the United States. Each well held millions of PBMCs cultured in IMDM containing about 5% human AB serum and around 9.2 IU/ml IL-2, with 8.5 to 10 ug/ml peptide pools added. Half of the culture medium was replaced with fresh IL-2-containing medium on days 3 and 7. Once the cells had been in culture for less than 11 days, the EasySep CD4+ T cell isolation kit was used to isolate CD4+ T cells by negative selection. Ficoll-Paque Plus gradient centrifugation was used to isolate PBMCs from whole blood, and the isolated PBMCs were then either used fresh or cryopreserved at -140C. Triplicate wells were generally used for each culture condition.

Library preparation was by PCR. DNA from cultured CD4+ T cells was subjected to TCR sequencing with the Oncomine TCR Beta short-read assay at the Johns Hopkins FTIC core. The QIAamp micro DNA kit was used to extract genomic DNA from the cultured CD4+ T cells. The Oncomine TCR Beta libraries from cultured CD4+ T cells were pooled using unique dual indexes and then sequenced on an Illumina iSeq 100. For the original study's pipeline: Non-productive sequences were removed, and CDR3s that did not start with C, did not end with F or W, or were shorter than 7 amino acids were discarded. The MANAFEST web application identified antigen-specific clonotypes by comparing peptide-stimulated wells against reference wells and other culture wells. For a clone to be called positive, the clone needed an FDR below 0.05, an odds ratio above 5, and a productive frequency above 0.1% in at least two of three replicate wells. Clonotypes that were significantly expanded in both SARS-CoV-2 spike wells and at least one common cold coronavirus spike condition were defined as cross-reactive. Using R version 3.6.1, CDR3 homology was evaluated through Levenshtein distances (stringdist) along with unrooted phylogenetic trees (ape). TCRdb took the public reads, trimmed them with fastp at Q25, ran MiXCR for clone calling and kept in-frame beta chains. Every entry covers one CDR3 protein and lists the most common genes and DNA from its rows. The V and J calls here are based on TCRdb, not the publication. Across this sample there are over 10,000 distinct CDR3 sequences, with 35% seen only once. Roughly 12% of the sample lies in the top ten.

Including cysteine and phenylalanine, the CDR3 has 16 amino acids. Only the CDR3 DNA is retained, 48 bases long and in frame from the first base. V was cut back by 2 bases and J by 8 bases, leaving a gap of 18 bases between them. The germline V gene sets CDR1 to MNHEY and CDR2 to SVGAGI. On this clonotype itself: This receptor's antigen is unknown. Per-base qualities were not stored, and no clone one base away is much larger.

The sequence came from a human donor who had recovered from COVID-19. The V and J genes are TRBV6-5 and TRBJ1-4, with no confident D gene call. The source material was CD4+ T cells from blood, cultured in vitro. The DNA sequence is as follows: TGTGCCAGCAGTTACACCGCGGGGAGGGTGGGGGAAAAACTGTTTTTT. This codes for CASSYTAGRVGEKLFF.